This entry is about one T cell receptor beta chain. No antigen is known for it. The sample's time point: baseline pretreatment blood. As for treatment: 15 Gy SBRT to primary tumor, nephrectomy 4 weeks later. Clones were read by immunoSEQ multiplex PCR, and TCRdb kept only the in-frame ones, dropping some. In the table there are 20,000 to 25,000 clones, roughly three quarters of which are singletons. This entry comes from a study of radiation and T cells in renal cell carcinoma. Overall study: Nephrectomy followed 15 Gy stereotactic body radiation by 4 weeks. Study conclusions and caveats: No pretreatment tumor biopsies were available for baseline clonotypes.

The V gene's germline CDR1 is LNHNV and CDR2 YYDKDF (reference sequence). The CDR3 sequence is 14 residues long. Trimming took off 0 bases at V and 1 base at J, with 6 bases between the two ends. This sequence originates from a man in his 60s with renal cell carcinoma. The sample in question was blood, obtained from a patient whose treatment included radiotherapy and nephrectomy. V usage is TRBV15 and J usage is TRBJ1-2; D not resolved. As DNA, the CDR3 is TGTGCCACCAGCAGAGACCAGGTTAACTATGGCTACACCTTC. This sequence encodes CATSRDQVNYGYTF. The entire variable domain, with the rest obtained from reference TRBV15 and TRBJ1-2, is as follows: DAMVIQNPRYQVTQFGKPVTLSCSQTLNHNVMYWYQQKSSQAPKLLFHYYDKDFNNEADTPDNFQSRRPNTSFCFLDIRSPGLGDTAMYLCATSRDQVNYGYTFGSGTRLTVV.